These 17 T cell receptor beta chains were all obtained from the same sample, sequenced in a study of blood T cell repertoires in COVID-19. This table comes from immunoSEQ multiplex PCR, and its TCRdb copy is limited to in-frame clones, with some not included. The sample has 100,000 or so clones; roughly 79% are singletons. The sequencing sample was made of peripheral blood. The origin of the receptors is a human donor in a cohort sampled during active COVID-19.

The rearrangement uses TRBV6-5 and TRBJ2-7, with TRBD1 matching 7 bases. CDR1 is MNHEY and CDR2 is SVGAGI in the germline V gene. The CDR3 has 16 residues. V was clipped by 0 bases and J by 3 bases; unmatched bases: 8. In nucleotides, the CDR3 is TGTGCCAGCAGTTACTCCCGGACGAGGGGGCTCTACGAGCAGTACTTC. Protein product: CASSYSRTRGLYEQYF.

The rearrangement uses TRBV7-2 and TRBJ1-6; TRBD1 aligns across 9 bases. Germline V lookup: CDR1 SGHTA, CDR2 FQGNSA. CDR3 length equals 16 residues. V was pared by 4 bases and J by 5 bases, with 6 bases of the junction left unmatched. CDR3 residues: CASSSLRQGDNSPLHF. DNA of the CDR3: TGTGCCAGCAGCTCTCTCCGACAGGGGGATAATTCACCCCTCCACTTT.

This clone was seen a single time. The V gene is TRBV9, the J gene TRBJ2-1; 12 bases align to TRBD2. CDR1 is SGDLS, CDR2 YYNGEE, per germline. V dropped 4 bases and J dropped 5; count of bases not matched to a gene: 4. The CDR3 is 15 amino acids. The CDR3 bases are TGTGCCAGCAGCCCTAGCGGGAGGGCCCACAATGAGCAGTTCTTC. It specifies CASSPSGRAHNEQFF.

CDR3 residues: CASSYSEGPGYGYTF. The DNA of the CDR3 is TGTGCCAGCAGTTACTCGGAGGGGCCTGGCTATGGCTACACCTTC. The chain has TRBV6-6 and TRBJ1-2, with D maybe TRBD1 (5 bases). Germline CDR1 reads MNHNY; CDR2 reads SVGAGI (reference sequence). Trimming removed 0 bases at V and 4 bases at J, with 12 bases between. CDR3 size: 15 residues.

The gene calls are TRBV6-1 and TRBJ2-7; 7 bases are a match to TRBD1. CDR1 MNHNS and CDR2 SASEGT come from the germline V gene. V shed 2 bases and J 3 bases; nucleotides not matched to a gene: 13. This CDR3 has 17 amino acids. CDR3 in amino acids: CASSESGWTGTFYEQYF. The CDR3 DNA sequence: TGTGCCAGCAGTGAATCAGGTTGGACAGGAACCTTCTACGAGCAGTACTTC.

The J gene is TRBJ2-1, the V gene TRBV19; tentative D call: TRBD2 (6 bases). CDR3 length: 13 residues. Trimming removed 3 bases at V and 4 bases at J, with 7 bases between. Looked up from germline, CDR1 is LNHDA and CDR2 is SQIVND (reference sequence). The CDR3 loop is CASSMAGYNEQFF. The CDR3 bases are TGTGCCAGTAGTATGGCGGGATACAATGAGCAGTTCTTC.

This chain connects TRBV7-9 to TRBJ1-2; tentative D call: TRBD1 (6 bases). CDR1 is SEHNR and CDR2 is FQNEAQ in the germline V gene (reference sequence). The CDR3 extends over 11 amino acids. V dropped 5 bases and J dropped 7 bases, with 8 bases sitting between them. Here the CDR3 reads CASSPGVGYTF. The CDR3 coding sequence is TGTGCCAGCAGCCCAGGGGTTGGCTACACCTTC.

The V gene is TRBV7-9, the J gene TRBJ2-7; 9 positions match TRBD1. Germline-derived CDR1 and CDR2 are SEHNR and FQNEAQ (reference sequence). Losses at the gene ends were 5 bases for V and 3 bases for J; bases not matched to a gene: 11. The CDR3 has 16 residues. CDR3 in DNA: TGTGCCAGCAGCCCCGGGGACAGGGTGGCAGACTACGAGCAGTACTTC. This codes for CASSPGDRVADYEQYF.

This chain connects TRBV6-5 to TRBJ2-7; 10 nucleotides match TRBD1. Germline-derived CDR1 and CDR2 are MNHEY and SVGAGI. CDR3 length: 15 residues. V gave up 6 bases and J gave up 7 bases; unmatched junction bases: 12. CDR3 residues: CASRSPGTGAFEQYF. In nucleotides, the CDR3 is TGTGCCAGCAGGAGCCCCGGGACAGGGGCCTTTGAGCAGTACTTC.

The chain carries TRBV9 and TRBJ2-7; 8 bases match TRBD1. CDR3 length: 13 residues. Trimming removed 4 bases from V and 7 bases from J; junction bases left unmatched: 7. Germline V CDR1 and CDR2: SGDLS, YYNGEE. The CDR3: CASSPRQGWEQYF. The CDR3 nucleotides read TGTGCCAGCAGCCCCCGACAGGGGTGGGAGCAGTACTTC.

This clone was recorded many times. The V and J genes are TRBV3-1 (or the pseudogene TRBV3-2) and TRBJ2-1; 7 positions match TRBD2. Germline CDR1 and CDR2: LGHDT and YNNKEL (reference sequence). The CDR3 loop spans 16 amino acids. V shed 5 bases, J shed 0 bases, and the junction held 7 bases outside the gene matches. In DNA form, the CDR3 reads TGTGCCAGCAGCTTCCACGGGGGGAGCTCCTACAATGAGCAGTTCTTC. Its translation is CASSFHGGSSYNEQFF.

The chain joins TRBV18 to TRBJ2-7; 11 bases are a match to TRBD1. The germline CDR1 and CDR2 sequences are KGHSH and LQKENI. The CDR3 contains 16 residues. J was trimmed by 5 bases and V by 6 bases; bases with no gene match: 12. CDR3 protein: CASSDRGQGAYNEQYF. The CDR3 DNA sequence: TGTGCCAGCTCCGATCGCGGACAGGGGGCTTATAACGAGCAGTACTTC.

This clone was seen only once. This chain uses TRBV18 with TRBJ2-7; a weak D match, TRBD2 (6 bases). The V gene lost 4 bases and the J gene lost 7 bases, with 17 bases spanning the gap. This CDR3 region has 14 residues. CDR1 is KGHSH, CDR2 LQKENI, per germline. The CDR3 DNA reads as TGTGCCAGCTCACGGGGTTCCCGGGACTCAGAGCAGTACTTC. Protein: CASSRGSRDSEQYF.

The chain joins TRBV11-2 to TRBJ2-3, with 11 bases lining up with TRBD2. The CDR3 is made up of 14 amino acids. V trimming: 5 bases; J trimming: 6 bases; junction bases outside the gene matches: 4. Germline values: CDR1 SGHAT, CDR2 FQNNGV. The CDR3, as DNA: TGTGCCAGCAGCCTTAGCGGGGGGGCGGATACGCAGTATTTT. Its protein is CASSLSGGADTQYF.

The rearrangement joins TRBV6-5 to TRBJ1-2; D perhaps matches TRBD1 (5 bases). Germline V gene lookup returns CDR1 MNHEY and CDR2 SVGAGI. Trimming pared 0 bases from V and 5 bases from J, leaving 13 bases between. CDR3 length: 15 amino acids. CDR3 coding DNA: TGTGCCAGCAGTTACTCGAAAGGGGCAGGGTATGGCTACACCTTC. Translating it yields CASSYSKGAGYGYTF.

The genes are TRBV7-2 and TRBJ2-7, with 9 bases aligning to TRBD2. With 5 bases clipped from V and 2 bases from J, the junction kept 7 bases outside the gene matches. The CDR3 is made up of 15 amino acids. Germline V gene lookup returns CDR1 SGHTA and CDR2 FQGNSA. The chain's CDR3 is CASSRSGGGTYEQYF. The CDR3 coding sequence is TGTGCCAGCAGCCGTAGCGGGGGCGGAACCTACGAGCAGTACTTC.

This clone was observed a single time. The genes are TRBV6-4 and TRBJ2-1; 10 nucleotides line up with TRBD1. The CDR3 length is 15 residues. J was trimmed by 8 bases and V by 4 bases; bases with no gene match: 8. The germline V gene encodes CDR1 MRHNA and CDR2 SNTAGT. CDR3: CASSAWGQGRDEQFF. CDR3 nucleotide sequence: TGTGCCAGCAGTGCTTGGGGACAGGGGAGGGATGAGCAGTTCTTC.